A selection of T cell receptor beta chains follows, all from one sample in a study of blood T cell repertoires in COVID-19. Sequenced by immunoSEQ multiplex PCR; TCRdb stores in-frame clones only, minus some. Among just over 75,000 clones, around 80% were seen once, and the ten largest hold approximately 6.2%. Sequenced: peripheral blood. These receptors were obtained from a man in his 60s with active or convalescent COVID-19. Each CDR3 is given with its conserved first and last residue. The D gene is left open where the match is weak. Not all rows give a size; the values are once, few, many and, for expanded clones, a class.

TRBJ1-2 | 13 | TRBV6-6 | TRBD1 | - | CASTTQGGSGYTF | TGTGCCAGCACGACTCAGGGGGGTTCTGGCTACACCTTC
TRBJ1-2 | 13 | TRBV10-3 | - | few | CAISEPRVEGYTF | TGTGCCATCAGTGAACCCAGGGTTGAAGGCTACACCTTC
TRBJ1-3 | 13 | TRBV27 | - | - | CASSAGQGNTIYF | TGTGCCAGCAGTGCCGGACAGGGAAACACCATATATTTT
TRBJ1-5 | 14 | TRBV18 | - | - | CASSGGELNQPQHF | TGTGCCAGCTCGGGGGGGGAGCTAAATCAGCCCCAGCATTTT
TRBJ2-1 | 17 | TRBV9 | TRBD2 | once | CASSPRNGLAALNEQFF | TGTGCCAGCAGCCCCAGAAATGGTCTAGCGGCCCTCAATGAGCAGTTCTTC
TRBJ1-5 | 15 | TRBV4-2 | - | few | CASSQDTGPERPQHF | TGTGCCAGCAGCCAAGACACAGGCCCGGAGAGGCCCCAGCATTTT
TRBJ1-5 | 15 | TRBV19 | TRBD1 | - | CASSAQGQGNQPQHF | TGTGCCAGTAGTGCCCAAGGACAGGGGAATCAGCCCCAGCATTTT
TRBJ2-5 | 16 | TRBV10-1 | TRBD2 | few | CASSSPGDYNPETQYF | TGCGCCAGCTCCTCCCCTGGGGACTACAATCCGGAGACCCAGTACTTC
TRBJ2-2 | 14 | TRBV19 | - | - | CASKERPSTGELFF | TGTGCCAGTAAAGAGCGGCCAAGCACCGGGGAGCTGTTTTTT
TRBJ2-5 | 14 | TRBV7-9 | - | - | CASSSIRGGETQYF | TGTGCCAGCAGCTCGATCAGGGGCGGAGAGACCCAGTACTTC
TRBJ2-2 | 16 | TRBV15 | TRBD1 | - | CATSRGMTGVTGELFF | TGTGCCACCAGCAGGGGTATGACAGGGGTCACCGGGGAGCTGTTTTTT
TRBJ2-3 | 14 | TRBV6-5 | TRBD2 | few | CASLGRGGTDTQYF | TGTGCCAGCCTCGGGCGGGGGGGCACAGATACGCAGTATTTT
TRBJ1-6 | 13 | TRBV27 | TRBD1 | - | CASRRRGDSPLHF | TGTGCCAGCAGGCGCAGGGGGGATTCACCCCTCCACTTT
TRBJ2-7 | 13 | TRBV4-3 | - | once | CASSQVNSYEQYF | TGCGCCAGCAGCCAAGTAAATTCCTACGAGCAGTACTTC
TRBJ2-3 | 17 | TRBV9 | TRBD2 | - | CASSVGRASGGTDTQYF | TGTGCCAGCAGCGTAGGGAGGGCGAGCGGGGGGACAGATACGCAGTATTTT
TRBJ2-1 | 13 | TRBV27 | TRBD1 | - | CASSLQGENEQFF | TGTGCCAGCAGTTTACAGGGGGAAAATGAGCAGTTCTTC
TRBJ1-5 | 13 | TRBV7-9 | TRBD1 | - | CASSRGQDQPQHF | TGTGCCAGCAGCCGGGGACAGGATCAGCCCCAGCATTTT
TRBJ1-5 | 13 | TRBV12-3/TRBV12-4 | - | - | CASSFSGNQPQHF | TGTGCCAGCAGTTTTTCGGGAAATCAGCCCCAGCATTTT
TRBJ1-5 | 13 | TRBV6-2/TRBV6-3 | - | - | CASSWEGARPQHF | TGTGCCAGCAGTTGGGAGGGCGCGAGGCCCCAGCATTTT
TRBJ1-4 | 16 | TRBV19 | TRBD1 | - | CASSDRGYGSNEKLFF | TGTGCCAGTAGTGACAGGGGTTACGGTTCTAATGAAAAACTGTTTTTT